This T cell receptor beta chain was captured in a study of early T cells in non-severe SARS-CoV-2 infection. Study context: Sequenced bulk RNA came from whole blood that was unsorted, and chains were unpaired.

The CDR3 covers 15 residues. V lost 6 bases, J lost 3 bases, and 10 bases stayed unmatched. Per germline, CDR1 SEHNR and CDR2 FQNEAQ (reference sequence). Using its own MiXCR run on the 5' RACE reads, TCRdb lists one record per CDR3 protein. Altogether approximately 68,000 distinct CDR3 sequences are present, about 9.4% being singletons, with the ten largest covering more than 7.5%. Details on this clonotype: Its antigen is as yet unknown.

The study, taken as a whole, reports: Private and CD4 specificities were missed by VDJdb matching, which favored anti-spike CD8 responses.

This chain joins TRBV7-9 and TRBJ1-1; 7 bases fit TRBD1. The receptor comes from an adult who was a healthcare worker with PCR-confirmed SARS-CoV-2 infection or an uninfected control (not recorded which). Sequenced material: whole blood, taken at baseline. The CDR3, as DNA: TGTGCCAGCAGTTATAGGGGGCGCGAGGACACTGAAGCTTTCTTT. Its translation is CASSYRGREDTEAFF.